A single sample gave rise to the 3 T cell receptor beta chains below, sequenced in a study of T cell repertoires in cytomegalovirus infection. TCRdb used MiXCR to reprocess the reads, holding one entry per CDR3 protein. The data show about 250,000 distinct CDR3 sequences, approximately 7% seen once. Sequenced: PBMCs. Receptors originate from a human donor in good health (CMV status not recorded). Some clones in this sample may be carry-over from other donors' samples.

This clonotype turned up a few times. The chain carries TRBV20-1 and TRBJ1-1; D is possibly TRBD1 (5 bases). The CDR3 covers 14 residues. The V and J ends lost 5 bases and 1 base respectively, with 14 bases between them. The V gene's germline CDR1 is DFQATT and CDR2 SNEGSKA (reference sequence). The CDR3 here is CSALSGTGNTEAFF. CDR3 nucleotide sequence: TGCAGTGCTTTATCCGGGACTGGGAACACTGAAGCTTTCTTT.

In its sample, this clonotype was seen many times. The chain carries TRBV9 and TRBJ2-7; D may be TRBD2 (6 bases). Trimming pared 5 bases from V and 0 bases from J, leaving 12 bases between. Germline V gene sequence: CDR1 SGDLS, CDR2 YYNGEE. The CDR3 runs to 14 residues. CDR3 sequence reads: CASSSGSRSYEQYF. CDR3 bases: TGTGCCAGCAGTTCCGGGAGCCGCTCCTACGAGCAGTACTTC.

This clonotype showed up many times. The chain recombines TRBV6-6 with TRBJ1-5; TRBD1 might be the D (6 bases). CDR3 length: 14 amino acids. Trimming pared 4 bases from V and 7 bases from J, leaving 14 bases between. CDR1 MNHNY and CDR2 SVGAGI come from the germline V gene (reference sequence). In DNA form, the CDR3 reads TGTGCCAGCAGTTCCAAGGGGGGTGAACAGCCCCAGCATTTT. Encoded protein: CASSSKGGEQPQHF.